This entry lists 28 T cell receptor beta chains sequenced from one sample in a study of T cell repertoires in cytomegalovirus infection. The antigens of these receptors remain unknown. TCRdb recomputed calls from the reads with MiXCR, one row per CDR3 protein. The sample lists 900,000 to 950,000 distinct CDR3 sequences, 25% to 40% occurring once. The source material was cultured CD8+ T cells from PBMCs, sampled from culture after CMV antigen stimulation. These receptors came from a human donor in good health (CMV status not recorded). Some clones in this sample may be carry-over from other donors' samples.

The sample holds a few counts of this clonotype. The chain joins TRBV20-1 to TRBJ2-1; D remains unclear. V lost 0 bases to trimming and J lost 7 bases, with 7 bases between them. Germline assignment: CDR1 DFQATT and CDR2 SNEGSKA (reference sequence). This CDR3 contains 12 residues. The CDR3 bases are TGCAGTGCTAGAGATAGCTTTAATGAGCAGTTCTTC. Translating gives CSARDSFNEQFF.

This clonotype has a count of ten or more. The chain employs TRBV4-1 and TRBJ1-2, with D perhaps TRBD1 (5 bases). V was shortened by 3 bases and J by 6 bases, with 14 bases between the two germline ends. The germline V gene has CDR1 MGHRA and CDR2 YSYEKL. The CDR3 totals 14 residues. CDR3 sequence reads: CASSQARGRNGYTF. The CDR3 nucleotides read TGCGCCAGCAGCCAGGCGAGGGGTAGGAATGGCTACACCTTC.

The chain uses TRBV27 and TRBJ2-1; D perhaps matches TRBD2 (6 bases). CDR1 MNHEY and CDR2 SMNVEV come from the germline V gene (reference sequence). The CDR3 is made up of 16 amino acids. V shed 5 bases and J shed 7 bases, with 21 bases lying between them. CDR3 nucleotide sequence: TGTGCCAGCAGTGCAGCCCCGGGGGACCCAACGAATGAGCAGTTCTTC. Amino acid sequence: CASSAAPGDPTNEQFF.

This clonotype has more than one count but fewer than ten. The chain recombines TRBV20-1 with TRBJ2-2; D ambiguous. Trimming pared 0 bases from V and 0 bases from J, leaving 11 bases between. Per the germline V gene, CDR1 is DFQATT and CDR2 is SNEGSKA (reference sequence). The CDR3 covers 16 residues. CDR3 sequence: CSARDKANANTGELFF. The CDR3 nucleotides are TGCAGTGCTAGAGATAAGGCTAACGCGAACACCGGGGAGCTGTTTTTT.

The chain carries TRBV5-6 and TRBJ2-3; TRBD2 matches 7 bases. This CDR3 is built from 12 residues. The V gene's germline CDR1 is SGHDT and CDR2 YYEEEE. The V gene end was trimmed by 0 bases and the J gene end by 10 bases; junction bases not matched to a gene: 2. The CDR3 sequence: CASSLGGGSQYF. The CDR3 DNA follows: TGTGCCAGCAGCTTGGGGGGGGGTTCGCAGTATTTT.

This clonotype was recorded a few times. The V call is TRBV19, the J call TRBJ2-3, with 8 bases that match TRBD1. Trimming took 4 bases from V and 0 from J; bases not matched to a gene: 9. The germline CDR1 and CDR2 sequences are LNHDA and SQIVND (reference sequence). This CDR3 spans 17 amino acids. The CDR3 DNA is TGTGCCAGTAGTACACTCCCGGGACAGGCTAGCACAGATACGCAGTATTTT. This codes for CASSTLPGQASTDTQYF.

This clonotype was counted only a few times. The J gene is TRBJ2-7, the V gene TRBV20-1, with D possibly matching TRBD1 (6 bases). V was clipped by 6 bases and J by 4 bases, with 16 bases between them. CDR1 is DFQATT, CDR2 SNEGSKA, per germline (reference sequence). The CDR3 covers 13 residues. The CDR3 protein is CSAPPRGQYEQYF. The CDR3 bases are TGCAGTGCCCCTCCCAGGGGTCAATACGAGCAGTACTTC.

This rearrangement joins TRBV7-6 to TRBJ2-5; a weak D match, TRBD2 (5 bases). Trimming left V 8 bases short and J 2 bases short, with 12 bases between. The CDR3 is 13 residues long. In germline, CDR1 is SGHVS, CDR2 FNYEAQ. The CDR3 nucleotides read TGTGCCAGCGTCCGGGGATATCAAGAGACCCAGTACTTC. It specifies CASVRGYQETQYF. Supplemented by reference TRBV7-6 and TRBJ2-5, the full variable domain reads GAGVSQSPRYKVTKRGQDVALRCDPISGHVSLYWYRQALGQGPEFLTYFNYEAQQDKSGLPNDRFSAERPEGSISTLTIQRTEQRDSAMYRCASVRGYQETQYFGPGTRLLVL.

This chain joins TRBV7-9 and TRBJ1-5; 7 bases align to TRBD1. The CDR3 contains 15 residues. V dropped 4 bases and J dropped 6; count of bases not matched to a gene: 9. Germline CDR1 reads SEHNR; CDR2 reads FQNEAQ (reference sequence). The CDR3 DNA is TGTGCCAGCAGCTCGACCGGGACAGTCTTTCAGCCCCAGCATTTT. Translation: CASSSTGTVFQPQHF.

This chain joins TRBV12-3 or TRBV12-4 and TRBJ1-2; D perhaps matches TRBD1 (6 bases). V dropped 6 bases and J dropped 5 bases, with 13 bases sitting between them. There are 13 residues in the CDR3. The CDR3 is CASSYRAGYGYTF. For the CDR3, the DNA is TGTGCCAGCAGCTACAGGGCGGGTTATGGCTACACCTTC.

This chain joins TRBV7-9 and TRBJ1-1; 7 positions agree with TRBD1. Germline-derived CDR1 and CDR2 are SEHNR and FQNEAQ (reference sequence). This CDR3 is 14 amino acids long. The ends lost 6 bases at V and 1 base at J; junction bases unmatched: 5. The CDR3 DNA is TGTGCCAGCAGGCACCGGACAGGGAACACTGAAGCTTTCTTT. Translating gives CASRHRTGNTEAFF.

This chain uses TRBV13 with TRBJ2-2; 9 nucleotides line up with TRBD1. This CDR3 region has 14 residues. V dropped 6 bases and J dropped 6; count of bases not matched to a gene: 5. In germline, CDR1 is PRHDT, CDR2 FYEKMQ (reference sequence). CDR3 region: CASRLQGASGELFF. CDR3 DNA: TGTGCCAGCAGATTACAGGGGGCGTCCGGGGAGCTGTTTTTT.

CDR3 sequence: CASSLRSGQGRNEQFF. CDR3 bases: TGTGCCAGCAGCCTTAGATCGGGACAGGGGCGTAATGAGCAGTTCTTC. The chain is built from TRBV11-2 and TRBJ2-1; 10 nucleotides match TRBD1. The CDR3 has 16 amino acids. Germline V gives CDR1 SGHAT, CDR2 FQNNGV. V lost 5 bases and J lost 7; bases outside the gene matches: 11.

In regard to this clonotype: A clone one base away is much larger, so this may be a read error. V gene TRBV7-9 combines with J gene TRBJ1-3; a weak D match, TRBD1 (6 bases). Per germline, CDR1 SEHNR and CDR2 FQNEAQ (reference sequence). This CDR3 comprises 16 residues. The CDR3 protein is CVSSPEDSYSGNTIYF. Written as DNA, the CDR3 is TGTGTCAGCAGCCCAGAGGACAGTTACTCTGGAAACACCATATATTTT.

The chain employs TRBV2 and TRBJ2-7, with 7 bases identical to TRBD1. V gave up 10 bases and J gave up 3 bases; unmatched junction bases: 9. CDR3 size: 13 residues. Germline CDR1 and CDR2: SNHLY and FYNNEI. The CDR3 sequence: CATRGGTFYEQYF. CDR3 nucleotides: TGTGCCACCCGAGGGGGCACTTTCTACGAGCAGTACTTC.

The chain is built from TRBV6-1 and TRBJ1-3; 10 nucleotides agree with TRBD1. V lost 6 bases to trimming and J lost 2 bases; unmatched junction nucleotides: 4. The CDR3 loop spans 15 amino acids. Germline V gene data show CDR1 as MNHNS and CDR2 as SASEGT. The CDR3 protein is CASRGTGAAGNTIYF. The CDR3 DNA follows: TGTGCCAGCAGGGGGACAGGGGCTGCTGGAAACACCATATATTTT.

V usage is TRBV4-3 and J usage is TRBJ1-1; D is undetermined. The CDR3 contains 19 residues. V was clipped by 1 base and J by 0 bases, with 21 bases between them. Germline V gene data show CDR1 as LGHNA and CDR2 as YSLEER. CDR3 DNA sequence: TGCGCCAGCAGCCAAGTATCAGTAGGCACTTTTACCCTGAACACTGAAGCTTTCTTT. Translated, it gives CASSQVSVGTFTLNTEAFF.

This clonotype was seen a few times. The chain combines TRBV12-3 or TRBV12-4 with TRBJ2-1; either TRBD1 or TRBD2 may fit D (5 bases each). V was pared by 8 bases and J by 0 bases, with 29 bases between. The CDR3 spans 20 residues. CDR3 residues: CASERNEGRISLDSYNEQFF. CDR3 nucleotides: TGTGCCAGCGAAAGGAACGAGGGGCGAATTTCTCTGGACTCCTACAATGAGCAGTTCTTC.

The sample holds many counts of this clonotype. The rearrangement joins TRBV7-8 to TRBJ2-5; 9 bases agree with TRBD2. The CDR3 is 16 residues long. Germline-derived CDR1 and CDR2 are SGHVS and FQNEAQ. Trimming at V came to 5 bases and at J to 5 bases, leaving 12 bases not matched to a gene. CDR3 sequence: CASSPIPSGAGETQYF. The CDR3, as DNA: TGTGCCAGCAGCCCAATCCCTAGCGGGGCGGGGGAGACCCAGTACTTC.

This clonotype has more than one count but fewer than ten. V is TRBV12-3 or TRBV12-4 and J is TRBJ1-2; D is undetermined. Trimming took 2 bases from V and 2 from J, leaving 9 bases between them. The CDR3 has 14 residues. This chain's CDR3 is CASSLSAPNYGYTF. In nucleotides, the CDR3 is TGTGCCAGCAGTTTATCGGCGCCCAACTATGGCTACACCTTC.

This clonotype ranks as medium-sized. The V call is TRBV7-9, the J call TRBJ2-3, with 9 bases aligning to TRBD1. The CDR3 contains 21 residues. CDR1 is SEHNR and CDR2 is FQNEAQ in the germline V gene (reference sequence). V lost 5 bases and J lost 0; bases outside the gene matches: 21. Written as DNA, the CDR3 is TGTGCCAGCAGCCCTAGAGGGGACAGGGAGCCAATTCTACCTAGCACAGATACGCAGTATTTT. Protein product: CASSPRGDREPILPSTDTQYF.

Notes on this clonotype: The junction shows a germline mismatch at one end, possibly a read error. V is TRBV12-3 or TRBV12-4 and J is TRBJ2-3, with a weak D call TRBD1 (5 bases). This CDR3 region has 15 residues. CDR3 coding DNA: TGTGCCAGCAGTTTAAGGGGCCGAAAAACAGATTCGCAGTATTTT. It specifies CASSLRGRKTDSQYF.

This rearrangement joins TRBV6-1 to TRBJ2-1; D is ambiguous. Germline V CDR1 and CDR2: MNHNS, SASEGT. CDR3 length equals 10 residues. Trimming took off 7 bases at V and 10 bases at J, with 8 bases between the two ends. The CDR3 sequence is CASTMQEQFF. The CDR3 bases are TGTGCCAGCACCATGCAGGAGCAGTTCTTC.

CDR3: CASSRFSGVGTDTQYF. The CDR3 nucleotides are TGTGCCAGCAGCCGCTTTAGTGGGGTCGGCACAGATACGCAGTATTTT. V usage is TRBV2 and J usage is TRBJ2-3, with D hard to call. The length of the CDR3 is 16 residues. The germline gives CDR1 SNHLY, CDR2 FYNNEI. Trimming left V 6 bases short and J 1 base short, with 17 bases between.

The chain is built from TRBV20-1 and TRBJ2-7; D is unclear. The CDR3 has 13 amino acids. Germline assignment: CDR1 DFQATT and CDR2 SNEGSKA (reference sequence). V shed 1 base and J shed 0 bases, with 7 bases lying between them. The DNA for the CDR3 is TGCAGTGCTAGAGCGGCCTCCTCCTACGAGCAGTACTTC. It translates to CSARAASSYEQYF.

The V call is TRBV29-1, the J call TRBJ2-2, with D perhaps TRBD2 (5 bases). Germline-derived CDR1 and CDR2 are SQVTM and ANQGSEA. The CDR3 runs to 12 residues. Trimming shortened V by 1 base and J by 7 bases, and 7 bases separated the two germline ends. CDR3 loop: CSVEGRGGELFF. CDR3 in DNA: TGCAGCGTTGAAGGCCGGGGCGGGGAGCTGTTTTTT.

As concerns this clonotype: An end of the junction differs from the germline gene, which may be a read error. V usage is TRBV25-1 and J usage is TRBJ2-1; 7 bases map to TRBD1. Germline V gene sequence: CDR1 MGHDK, CDR2 SYGVNS. The length of the CDR3 is 19 residues. The CDR3 DNA follows: TGTGTCAGCAGTGAATATTGGGGGACAGCACCCAACTCCTACAATGAGCAGTTCTTC. Translation: CVSSEYWGTAPNSYNEQFF. Using reference TRBV25-1 and TRBJ2-1 for the parts outside the CDR3, the full variable domain is EADIYQTPRYLVIGTGKKITLECSQTMGHDKMYWYQQDPGMELHLIHYSYGVNSTEKGDLSSESTVSRIRTEHFPLTLESARPSHTSQYLCVSSEYWGTAPNSYNEQFFGPGTRLTVL.

The chain employs TRBV6-4 and TRBJ1-2; D remains ambiguous. Trimming took off 3 bases at V and 0 bases at J, with 11 bases between the two ends. The CDR3 sequence is 15 residues long. CDR1 MRHNA and CDR2 SNTAGT come from the germline V gene. This CDR3 is CASSEGSHPNYGYTF. CDR3 sequence (DNA): TGTGCCAGCAGTGAAGGCAGCCATCCTAACTATGGCTACACCTTC.